This T cell receptor (beta chain) is drawn from a study of shared clonotypes between healthy human individuals (dated by TCRdb to 2019 to 2021). At the level of the whole study: A few men and a couple of women, aged 18 to 49 years, made up the cohort. Per donor, three plates each were used for CD4 naive and CD4 memory, two for CD8 naive, and one for CD8 memory. Blood TCR repertoires of five healthy adults were deeply sequenced to estimate repertoire size and the extent of clonotype sharing between individuals. To increase sequencing depth and limit assay-specific biases, different laboratories used diverse techniques to prepare libraries and sequence TCR repertoires. Leukapheresis yielded between about 0.94 and 8.9 billion PBMCs per donor.

Overall study results and their limits: Sharing across a few donors was observed for approximately 5% of naive CD4, about 4% of naive CD8, over 2% of memory CD4, and approximately 0.41% of memory CD8 clonotypes. Incomplete sequencing was indicated by rarefaction of sorted-subset datasets, despite the large sequencing depth. Pairwise subsampling led to the expectation that sequencing depth would affect the degree of clonotype sharing among donors. The small number of donors limited the genetic and exposure-history diversity represented. Sampling was restricted to blood, and TCR repertoires in tissues likely differ from the TCR repertoires found in blood. Estimated clonotype richness was generally larger for naive than for memory subsets. Higher generation probabilities were observed for clonotypes shared by all four sorted-subset donors than for non-shared clonotypes.

Comment on this clone: This receptor's antigen is unknown. No base qualities exist here, and no much larger clone lies one base off it.

Healthy HIV-negative adults with no recently reported acute infections or vaccinations were included as donors. All donors were Caucasian adults living in Nashville, Tennessee, USA. CD4+ T cells were enriched through magnetic negative selection, after which naive cells were positively selected on CD45RA and the remaining negative fraction served as the memory subset. Blood was obtained by leukapheresis, after which PBMCs were separated by Ficoll-Histopaque density gradient centrifugation and cryopreserved in liquid nitrogen vapor phase. Analytical flow cytometry was used to check the purity and quantity of every magnetically sorted T cell population. Genomic DNA was isolated from each sorted fraction and quantified by UV absorbance on a Nanodrop 2000c. The germline V gene specifies SQVTM as CDR1 and ANQGSEA as CDR2. The CDR3 covers 12 residues, taking in both the cysteine and the phenylalanine. Here the CDR3 DNA is all that survives: 36 bases in frame from base 1. V is cut by 5 bases and J by 0 bases, and the space between the germline ends is 7 bases.

Using the deep immunoSEQ assay, multiplex PCR amplified TCR CDR3 regions from genomic DNA. Extracted genomic DNA from each cell subset was distributed evenly across all wells of several immunoSEQ 96-well plates, and each plate was treated as a replicate. Each replicate PCR for sorted subsets received about 210 ng genomic DNA, equal to about 30,000 T cell genomes. Purified libraries were measured with a Qubit 3.0 fluorometer, size-checked on a Bioanalyzer 2100, and measured again with the KAPA Library Quantification kit. Each immunoSEQ 96-well plate was sequenced on its own single-read 150-cycle Illumina NextSeq 550 flow cell. As for the authors' bioinformatics: Because the immunoSEQ output held only junctional sequences and lacked quality scores, the filtering could not match the filtering applied to full-length reads. Sequences were annotated with PyIR, a Python wrapper for IgBLAST v1.9, using IMGT germline references to assign V/J genes and CDR3. Reads were filtered out if the reads had weak V/J assignments (E-value above 1e-6), no CDR3, stop codons, out-of-frame junctions, or ambiguous translated residues. V3J clonotypes were defined as sequences sharing an identical inferred V gene, J gene, and CDR3 amino acid sequence. Percentage overlap between repertoires was computed as shared unique clonotypes divided by the size of the smaller repertoire. Repertoire richness was assessed with RTK rarefaction, the Chao1 estimator, and Recon v2.1 estimates of unobserved clonotypes. OLGA was used to compute generation probabilities for all TCRbeta clonotypes that the gDNA method yielded from a handful of donors. Drawn from immuneACCESS, this table holds only the in-frame rearrangements with V and J called that TCRdb kept. Clones are partly lost; checked studies trace under half to an unresolved V gene and leave the rest unexplained. V and J calls and clone size are as listed in that table; D and trimming were resolved from the DNA. The table for this sample lists roughly 700,000 clones; around 72% of them were counted only once. The ten largest clones add up to 1.7% of the sample.

The chain is made from TRBV29-1 and TRBJ1-1; too little of a D gene remains to name it. Sequencing was performed on memory CD4+ T cells sorted from blood. The sample's cell subset or site, from its label and the paper: CD45RA-negative fraction. The receptor comes from a woman between 25 and 40 years old in good health. The CDR3 protein: CSVRVMNTEAFF. The DNA sequence is TGCAGCGTTAGGGTCATGAACACTGAAGCTTTCTTT. The reference TRBV29-1 and TRBJ1-1 proteins fill in what lies around the CDR3, so the full variable domain reads SAVISQKPSRDICQRGTSLTIQCQVDSQVTMMFWYRQQPGQSLTLIATANQGSEATYESGFVIDKFPISRPNLTFSTLTVSNMSPEDSSIYLCSVRVMNTEAFFGQGTRLTVV.